The 2 T cell receptor beta chains given below trace back to one sample, sequenced in a study of cytomegalovirus exposure and HLA in healthy donors. Vbeta (60) and Jbeta (13) primers were used in the PCR. The repertoire was sequenced with immunoSEQ multiplex PCR; TCRdb's copy has only in-frame clones and lacks some. The profile covers some 190,000 clones, with 70% to 85% appearing a single time and 1.4% taken by the ten largest. Sequencing was done on a sample of PBMCs. Receptor source: a man aged 18 to 29 in good health and CMV-seronegative.

The chain recombines TRBV6-5 with TRBJ1-1; 8 bases are a match to TRBD1. Germline-derived CDR1 and CDR2 are MNHEY and SVGAGI. V shed 2 bases, J shed 11 bases, and the junction held 7 bases outside the gene matches. The CDR3 is 13 residues long. The CDR3 here is CASSYDYGTGAFF. The CDR3 DNA follows: TGTGCCAGCAGTTACGACTATGGGACAGGTGCTTTCTTT.

The chain couples TRBV30 to TRBJ2-6; 9 nucleotides match TRBD1. This CDR3 is built from 17 residues. From germline, CDR1 is GTSNPN and CDR2 SVGIG (reference sequence). V dropped 2 bases and J dropped 4; count of bases not matched to a gene: 9. CDR3 in amino acids: CAWSPWDRVSGANVLTF. The CDR3 DNA follows: TGTGCCTGGAGTCCTTGGGACAGGGTTTCGGGGGCCAACGTCCTGACTTTC. Combining the CDR3 with reference TRBV30 and TRBJ2-6 gives the whole variable domain SQTIHQWPATLVQPVGSPLSLECTVEGTSNPNLYWYRQAAGRGLQLLFYSVGIGQISSEVPQNLSASRPQDRQFILSSKKLLLSDSGFYLCAWSPWDRVSGANVLTFGAGSRLTVL.